This TCR beta chain was sequenced for a study of OX40 agonist ivuxolimab in advanced cancers. This table comes from immunoSEQ multiplex PCR, and its TCRdb copy is limited to in-frame clones, with some not included. This table holds roughly 61,000 clones, 75% to 90% found once. This specimen was CD4+ or CD8+ T cells sorted from blood, taken in a trial of the OX40 agonist ivuxolimab. This clonotype was sampled from an adult with an advanced solid tumor such as melanoma, head and neck, liver or kidney cancer.

The CDR3 DNA reads as TGTGCCAGCAGCACGCGAAGCAATCAGCCCCAGCATTTT. Protein product: CASSTRSNQPQHF. V and J are TRBV11-2 and TRBJ1-5; D call uncertain. V lost 5 bases to trimming and J lost 1 base, with 6 bases between them. The germline V gene has CDR1 SGHAT and CDR2 FQNNGV. CDR3 length: 13 residues.